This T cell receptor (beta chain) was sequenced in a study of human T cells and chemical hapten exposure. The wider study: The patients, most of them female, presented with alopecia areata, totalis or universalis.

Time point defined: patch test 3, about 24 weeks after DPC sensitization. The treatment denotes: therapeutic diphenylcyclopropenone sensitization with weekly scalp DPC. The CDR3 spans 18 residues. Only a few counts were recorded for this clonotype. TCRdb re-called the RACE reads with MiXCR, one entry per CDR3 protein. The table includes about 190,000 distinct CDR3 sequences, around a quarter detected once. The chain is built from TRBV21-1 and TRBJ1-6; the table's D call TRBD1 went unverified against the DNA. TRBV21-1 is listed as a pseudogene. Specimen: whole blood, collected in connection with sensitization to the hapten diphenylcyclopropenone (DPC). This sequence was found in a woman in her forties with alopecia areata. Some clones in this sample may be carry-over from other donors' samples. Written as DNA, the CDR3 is TGTGCCAGGCCCCTCATGCCCGGGACAGGGAATATGGATTCACCCCTCCACTTT. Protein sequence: CARPLMPGTGNMDSPLHF.